This T cell receptor beta chain was sequenced during a study of human T cells and chemical hapten exposure. At the level of the study: 2% DPC was applied to about 2 cm by about 2 cm of upper inner arm skin for sensitization.

This clonotype was seen only a few times. Its antigen is undetermined. The library tagged each cDNA molecule with unique molecular identifiers. Authors' methods: A typical sample had 93,000 or so TCRs, with 23,224 to 690,600 overall. TCRdb re-called the RACE reads through MiXCR, storing one row per CDR3 protein. TCRdb, not the original authors, processed these V and J calls. The profile shows more than 100,000 distinct CDR3 sequences, about 13% of them singletons. The time point denotes: pre-sensitization, week 0. Treatment defined: therapeutic diphenylcyclopropenone sensitization with weekly scalp DPC. Overall study findings and caveats: With DPC sensitization, TCRs exceeding 1 in 1000 frequency showed no change.

CDR3 length: 14 amino acids. The V gene's germline CDR1 is DFQATT and CDR2 SNEGSKA (reference sequence). Germline trimming cut 3 bases from V and 4 bases from J; bases unmatched to any gene: 8. The chain couples TRBV20-1 to TRBJ1-1; TRBD1 matches at 7 bases. The sample here was whole blood, taken in connection with sensitization to the hapten diphenylcyclopropenone (DPC). The sequence was collected from a woman aged 18-29 years with alopecia areata. Some clones in this sample may be carry-over from other donors' samples. This CDR3 is CSASGDRALTEAFF. In nucleotides, the CDR3 is TGCAGTGCTAGTGGCGACAGGGCCCTCACTGAAGCTTTCTTT.